This T cell receptor beta chain was captured in a study of T cells in Graves' hyperthyroidism and ophthalmopathy. There were TCR beta CDR3 regions amplified from RNA transcripts. During a first-round RT-PCR of the TCR CDR3, the HTBI primer set was used. From the multiplex PCR reads, TCRdb called clonotypes with MiXCR, one entry per CDR3 protein. The sample consists of approximately 320,000 distinct CDR3 sequences, 16% of them appearing once. V was pared by 2 bases and J by 6 bases, with 7 bases between. CDR3 length: 12 residues. CDR1 and CDR2 from the germline V gene are LGHNA and YNFKEQ. Any patient presenting with uncontrolled infection, other autoimmune disease, pregnancy or lactation was left out. Overall study findings and caveats: Blood samples included most of the expanded thyroid clonotypes exceeding 0.001. Separation of ophthalmopathy from stable hyperthyroidism was achieved by a 13 V-J model.

This clonotype was seen more than once but under ten times. Its matching antigen is unknown. The sequenced material came from blood. The chain has TRBV4-2 and TRBJ1-1, with no clear D. The receptor was isolated from a man aged 30 to 39 with Graves' hyperthyroidism. The CDR3 reads CASSQTDAEAFF. The CDR3 DNA is TGTGCCAGCAGCCAAACGGATGCTGAAGCTTTCTTT.